The present TCR beta chain was sequenced within a study of Ad26.COV2.S vaccination and SARS-CoV-2 variants. Findings of the study overall: Analyses of TCR breadth and depth may have underestimated total T cell responses.

Comments on this clone: Its antigen is not identified.

TCRdb's table, derived via immunoSEQ multiplex PCR, lists solely in-frame clones and lacks some. The sample carries some 340,000 clones, 85% recorded once. Germline trimming cut 1 base from V and 7 bases from J; bases unmatched to any gene: 8. The CDR3 runs to 15 residues. Germline-derived CDR1 and CDR2 are SGHRS and YFSETQ. Documented treatment: roughly 18 received Ad26.COV2.S at low or high dose, single or two shots; 5 received placebo; per-sample allocation not given. Vaccine and placebo recipients were sampled on day 63 after the first injection. The V call is TRBV5-1, the J call TRBJ2-1; 7 bases fit TRBD1. This clonotype was sampled from a person between 18 and 65 years old who received the Ad26.COV2.S COVID-19 vaccine or a placebo. The starting material was peripheral blood, obtained in a trial of Ad26.COV2.S vaccine versus placebo. CDR3: CASSLQSGGRNEQFF. For the CDR3, the DNA is TGCGCCAGCAGCTTGCAGTCAGGGGGTCGGAATGAGCAGTTCTTC.